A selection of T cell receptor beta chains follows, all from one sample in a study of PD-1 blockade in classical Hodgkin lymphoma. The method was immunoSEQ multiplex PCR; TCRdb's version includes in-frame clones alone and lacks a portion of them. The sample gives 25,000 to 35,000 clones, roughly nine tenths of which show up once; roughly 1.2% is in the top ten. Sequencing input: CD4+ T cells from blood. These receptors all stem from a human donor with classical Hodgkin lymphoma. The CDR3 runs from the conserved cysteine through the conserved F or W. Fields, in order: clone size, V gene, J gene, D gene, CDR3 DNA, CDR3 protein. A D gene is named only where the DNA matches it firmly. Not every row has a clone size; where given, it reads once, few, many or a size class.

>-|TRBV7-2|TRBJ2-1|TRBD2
TGTGCCAGCAGCGCCGGGGGGGTATCCTACAATGAGCAGTTCTTC
CASSAGGVSYNEQFF
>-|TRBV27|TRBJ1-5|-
TGTGCCAGCAGTTTCAGCGGGATTAATCAGCCCCAGCATTTT
CASSFSGINQPQHF
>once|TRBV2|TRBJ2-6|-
TGTGCCAGCAGTGCAGACAGACCTCCGGCCCTGACTTTC
CASSADRPPALTF
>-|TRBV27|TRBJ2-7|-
TGTGCCAGCAGTTTAAACGGGATCGAGTCCTACGAGCAGTACTTC
CASSLNGIESYEQYF
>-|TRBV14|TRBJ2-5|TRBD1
TGTGCCAGCAGTCCAGAAAGGGGGCCTTGGTCGACCCAGTACTTC
CASSPERGPWSTQYF
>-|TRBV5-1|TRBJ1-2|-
TGCGCCAGCAGCTTGGAAGCAGCTAACTATGGCTACACCTTC
CASSLEAANYGYTF
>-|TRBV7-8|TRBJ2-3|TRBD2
TGTGCCAGCAGCTCAGGGACTAGCGGGAGAGTAAATACGCAGTATTTT
CASSSGTSGRVNTQYF
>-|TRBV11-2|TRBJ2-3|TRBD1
TGTGCCAGCAGCTCTATCAGGGGGCGTGGAGATACGCAGTATTTT
CASSSIRGRGDTQYF
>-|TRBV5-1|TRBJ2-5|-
TGCGCCAGCAGCGCGGAAGGTACGCCTGGGGAGACCCAGTACTTC
CASSAEGTPGETQYF
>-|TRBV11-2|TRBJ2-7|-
TGTGCCAGCAGCTTCACTGCAGAGCTAGCCGAGCAGTACTTC
CASSFTAELAEQYF
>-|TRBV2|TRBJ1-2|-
TGTGCCAGCAGTGAAGACAGGGCGAACTATGGCTACACCTTC
CASSEDRANYGYTF
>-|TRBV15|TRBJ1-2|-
TGTGCCACCAGCAGAGACCCGGGACTGACCTATGGCTACACCTTC
CATSRDPGLTYGYTF
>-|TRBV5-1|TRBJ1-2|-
TGCGCCAGCAGCCGACAGAGGGGCGATGGCTACACCTTC
CASSRQRGDGYTF
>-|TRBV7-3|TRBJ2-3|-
TGTGCCAGCAGCCCCCGACCCACAGATACGCAGTATTTT
CASSPRPTDTQYF
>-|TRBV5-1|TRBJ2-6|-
TGCGCCAGCAGGGGAACGACCGGGGCCAACGTCCTGACTTTC
CASRGTTGANVLTF
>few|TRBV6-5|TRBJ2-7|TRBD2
TGTGCCAGCAGTTCCCCGACTAGCAAGGAGCAGTACTTC
CASSSPTSKEQYF
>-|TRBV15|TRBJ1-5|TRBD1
TGTGCCACCAGCAGACGGGACAGGGCCCCCCAGCCCCAGCATTTT
CATSRRDRAPQPQHF
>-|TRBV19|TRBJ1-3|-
TGTGCCAGTAGTGTTGGAAACACCATATATTTT
CASSVGNTIYF
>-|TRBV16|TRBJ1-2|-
TGTGCCAGCAGCCACCGCCCCCCAGATGGCTACACCTTC
CASSHRPPDGYTF
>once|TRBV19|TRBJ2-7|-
TGTGCCAGTAGTATAGATCGGAGCTTTCTCGAGCAGTACTTC
CASSIDRSFLEQYF
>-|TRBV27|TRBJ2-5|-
TGTGCCAGCAGTTTAAGGGGAGACAGGACCCAAGAGACCCAGTACTTC
CASSLRGDRTQETQYF
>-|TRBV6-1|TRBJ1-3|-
TGTGCCAGCAGTGACCTCAGGGGTCCCTCTGGAAACACCATATATTTT
CASSDLRGPSGNTIYF
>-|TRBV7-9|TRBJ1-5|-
TGTGCCAGCACCCGGTCAGGGGCCAATCAGCCCCAGCATTTT
CASTRSGANQPQHF
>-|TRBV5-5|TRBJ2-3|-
TGTGCCAGCAGCAAGACAGTTCGGGGCACAGATACGCAGTATTTT
CASSKTVRGTDTQYF
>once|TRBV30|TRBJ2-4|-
TGTGCCTACGCCCGGGGGCTTGATGGCAAAAACATTCAGTACTTC
CAYARGLDGKNIQYF
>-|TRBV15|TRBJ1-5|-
TGTGCCACCAGCAGCGGGGGGCTGGTTAGGCCCCAGCATTTT
CATSSGGLVRPQHF
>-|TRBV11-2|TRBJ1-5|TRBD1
TGTGCCAGCAGCTCCGCGACAGGGAGTAGCAATCAGCCCCAGCATTTT
CASSSATGSSNQPQHF
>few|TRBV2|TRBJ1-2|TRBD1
TGTGCCAGCAGCGGACAGGGGGTGGGAGGCTACACCTTC
CASSGQGVGGYTF
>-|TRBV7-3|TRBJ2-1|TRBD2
TGTGCCAGCAGCCTCAAGGGACTAGCGGGAGAAAATGAGCAGTTCTTC
CASSLKGLAGENEQFF
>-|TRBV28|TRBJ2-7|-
TGTGCCAGCAGTTGGGCTCGAAGCATATACGAGCAGTACTTC
CASSWARSIYEQYF
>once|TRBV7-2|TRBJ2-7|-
TGTGCCAGCAGCGCAGCGGCGGCTTACTACGAGCAGTACTTC
CASSAAAAYYEQYF
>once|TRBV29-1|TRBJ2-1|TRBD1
TGCAGCGTTGACGAGGGGGCTAAGAATGAGCAGTTCTTC
CSVDEGAKNEQFF
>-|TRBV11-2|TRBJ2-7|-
TGTGCCAGCAGCCTAGATTGGGCAGGGAGGTCCTACGAGCAGTACTTC
CASSLDWAGRSYEQYF
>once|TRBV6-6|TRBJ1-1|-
TGTGCCAGCAGTTACTCGGCAGGGACGGCTTTCTTT
CASSYSAGTAFF
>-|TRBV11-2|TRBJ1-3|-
TGTGCCAGCAGCTTAGGCCGTTCGGGAAACACCATATATTTT
CASSLGRSGNTIYF
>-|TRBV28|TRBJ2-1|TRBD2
TGTGCCAGCAGTTTGGTCGGGAGGTCTAATGAGCAGTTCTTC
CASSLVGRSNEQFF
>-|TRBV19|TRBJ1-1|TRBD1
TGTGTCAGTAGCGGCGACAGGGCAAGGCGCTCTGAAGCTTTCTTT
CVSSGDRARRSEAFF
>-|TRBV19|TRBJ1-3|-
TGTGCCAGTAGTATGAGAAACACCATATATTTT
CASSMRNTIYF
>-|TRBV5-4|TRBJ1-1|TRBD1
TGTGCCAGCAGCTTTCGGACAGGGCCCAACACTGAAGCTTTCTTT
CASSFRTGPNTEAFF
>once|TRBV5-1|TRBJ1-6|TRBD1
TGCGCCAGCAGCTTGGATGGTTTGCAGGGGGCTTCTGAACTCCACTTT
CASSLDGLQGASELHF
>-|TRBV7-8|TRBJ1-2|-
TGTGCCAGCAGCTTAACGTCCCAGGGGCAGTTTGGCTACACCTTC
CASSLTSQGQFGYTF
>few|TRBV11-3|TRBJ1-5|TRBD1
TGTGCCAGCAGCCCAGGACAGGACAATCAGCCCCAGCATTTT
CASSPGQDNQPQHF
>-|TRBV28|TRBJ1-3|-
TGTGCCAGCAGTTTAGGGGGAAGAGACACCATATATTTT
CASSLGGRDTIYF
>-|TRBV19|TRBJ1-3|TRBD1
TGTGCCAGTACCCTGGGACAGGTTGCAAACACCATATATTTT
CASTLGQVANTIYF
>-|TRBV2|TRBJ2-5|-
TGTGCCAGCAGTGAAGCGGGTCCGATGGAAGAGACCCAGTACTTC
CASSEAGPMEETQYF
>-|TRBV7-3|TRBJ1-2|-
TGTGCCAGCAGCCCGGATGAATACTATGGCTACACCTTC
CASSPDEYYGYTF
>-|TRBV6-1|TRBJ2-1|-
TGTGCCAGCAGTGAAGAACCGGGGTACAATGAGCAGTTCTTC
CASSEEPGYNEQFF
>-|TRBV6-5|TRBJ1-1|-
TGTGCCAGCAGTGCCCCCCTAGGAAAAGCTTTCTTT
CASSAPLGKAFF
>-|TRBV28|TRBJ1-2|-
TGTGCCAGCAGTCCCCCGGCGGGACTATGGGGTGGAGGCTACACCTTC
CASSPPAGLWGGGYTF
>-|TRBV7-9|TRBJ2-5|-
TGTGCCAGCAGTGACCTAAAAGAGACCCAGTACTTC
CASSDLKETQYF
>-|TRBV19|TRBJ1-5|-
TGTGCCAGTAGTATGGCTGCTCAGCCCCAGCATTTT
CASSMAAQPQHF
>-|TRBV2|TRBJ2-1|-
TGTGCCAGCAGCCCCTCCCCGTCGAGGAATGAGCAGTTCTTC
CASSPSPSRNEQFF
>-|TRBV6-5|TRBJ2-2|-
TGTGCCAGCAGTTGGTTACGTGAGTCCGGGGAGCTGTTTTTT
CASSWLRESGELFF
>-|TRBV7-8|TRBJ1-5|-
TGTGCCAGCAGCTCCAAACAGGGAAATCAGCCCCAGCATTTT
CASSSKQGNQPQHF
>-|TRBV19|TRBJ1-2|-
TGTGCCAGTAATGAGAGGTTGCAGAACTATGGCTACACCTTC
CASNERLQNYGYTF
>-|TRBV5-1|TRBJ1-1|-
TGCGCCAGCAGCTTGGGGGGGAACACTGAAGCTTTCTTT
CASSLGGNTEAFF
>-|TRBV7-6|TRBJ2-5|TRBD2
TGTGCCAGCAGCTCCTTCTTAGCGGGAGGCCTCCAAGAGACCCAGTACTTC
CASSSFLAGGLQETQYF